The 29 T cell receptor beta chains listed next were all sequenced from one sample in a study of CD8+ T cells in alopecia areata. RNA was isolated and reverse transcribed to cDNA, the sequencing template. Produced via immunoSEQ multiplex PCR; TCRdb's table is partial and in-frame only. This repertoire shows 34,000 or so clones, 55% found once; its top ten account for around 38%. Material for sequencing was NKG2D-high CD8+ T cells sorted from blood. These receptors were obtained from a human donor with alopecia areata.

V is TRBV27 and J is TRBJ2-7, with 7 bases that match TRBD1. V lost 2 bases, J lost 3 bases, and 10 bases stayed unmatched. This CDR3 region has 16 residues. In germline, CDR1 is MNHEY, CDR2 SMNVEV (reference sequence). The CDR3 region is CASSLSPSTGNYEQYF. The CDR3 region has the DNA TGTGCCAGCAGTTTAAGTCCATCGACAGGGAACTACGAGCAGTACTTC.

The chain combines TRBV7-9 with TRBJ2-7; D perhaps matches TRBD1 (8 bases). Looked up from germline, CDR1 is SEHNR and CDR2 is FQNEAQ (reference sequence). V lost 5 bases, J lost 2 bases, and 19 bases lay in between. The CDR3 has 16 amino acids. The CDR3 protein is CASSENPTGGAYEQYF. CDR3 in DNA: TGTGCCAGCAGCGAAAACCCAACAGGGGGGGCCTACGAGCAGTACTTC.

This clone showed up just once. V is TRBV7-6 and J is TRBJ2-1; D is unresolved. The length of the CDR3 is 16 residues. Germline CDR1 is SGHVS and CDR2 is FNYEAQ. Deletions cut 0 bases from V and 0 bases from J, with 9 bases between. The CDR3 DNA is TGTGCCAGCAGCTTAGCTCAGAAGAGCTCCTACAATGAGCAGTTCTTC. It yields the protein CASSLAQKSSYNEQFF.

This chain uses TRBV19 with TRBJ2-4; the match to TRBD2 covers 8 bases. Trimming took 5 bases from V and 2 from J; bases not matched to a gene: 17. CDR3 size: 19 residues. From germline, CDR1 is LNHDA and CDR2 SQIVND (reference sequence). The DNA for the CDR3 is TGTGCCAGTAGTCCAGCCGGGGGGGCCCTTGGAAACACCAAAAACATTCAGTACTTC. It is translated as CASSPAGGALGNTKNIQYF.

The table lists this clone with a few counts. The V call is TRBV7-8, the J call TRBJ1-3, with no clear D. Germline V CDR1 and CDR2: SGHVS, FQNEAQ. V lost 0 bases to trimming and J lost 0 bases, with 15 bases between them. CDR3 length: 18 residues. The chain's CDR3 is CASSLAVAGPLSGNTIYF. CDR3 DNA: TGTGCCAGCAGCTTAGCGGTCGCAGGTCCCCTCTCTGGAAACACCATATATTTT.

A few counts support this clone. The rearrangement uses TRBV5-1 and TRBJ2-5, with unresolved D. Trimming pared 1 base from V and 3 bases from J, leaving 10 bases between. This CDR3 comprises 14 residues. Germline loops: CDR1 SGHRS, CDR2 YFSETQ. The CDR3 DNA reads TGCGCCAGCAGCTTGTTGGAGCTAGAAGAGACCCAGTACTTC. Protein: CASSLLELEETQYF. The complete variable domain, with remaining parts taken from reference TRBV5-1 and TRBJ2-5, reads KAGVTQTPRYLIKTRGQQVTLSCSPISGHRSVSWYQQTPGQGLQFLFEYFSETQRNKGNFPGRFSGRQFSNSRSEMNVSTLELGDSALYLCASSLLELEETQYFGPGTRLLVL.

This clone has more than one count but fewer than ten. The gene calls are TRBV5-4 and TRBJ2-3; 8 positions match TRBD2. After removal of 0 bases from V and 6 bases from J, the junction contained 3 bases not matched to a gene. The germline CDR1 and CDR2 sequences are SGHNT and YYREEE (reference sequence). The CDR3 is 14 residues long. The CDR3 is CASSLGGLADTQYF. The CDR3 DNA is TGTGCCAGCAGCTTGGGTGGACTAGCCGATACGCAGTATTTT.

The CDR3 sequence: CASSPGGRYEQYF. The DNA for the CDR3 is TGTGCCAGCTCCCCGGGGGGGCGGTACGAGCAGTACTTC. The chain is built from TRBV7-6 and TRBJ2-7; TRBD2 agrees at 8 bases. The CDR3 is 13 amino acids. From germline, CDR1 is SGHVS and CDR2 FNYEAQ. V shed 8 bases, J shed 4 bases, and the junction held 7 bases outside the gene matches.

This clone came up a few times. The V and J genes are TRBV7-6 and TRBJ2-5; 12 positions agree with TRBD2. Germline CDR1 and CDR2: SGHVS and FNYEAQ. This CDR3 contains 16 residues. The J segment lost 1 base and the V segment lost 4 bases, leaving 4 bases of the junction unmatched. The CDR3 spells CASSSRLAGAQETQYF. For the CDR3, the DNA is TGTGCCAGCAGCTCCAGACTAGCGGGGGCCCAAGAGACCCAGTACTTC.

This sequence joins TRBV5-6 and TRBJ2-7; D is ambiguous. CDR3 size: 14 residues. Germline CDR1 reads SGHDT; CDR2 reads YYEEEE. The ends were cut back, 6 bases at V and 6 bases at J, with 19 bases in the middle. The CDR3 bases are TGTGCCAGCACCAAAAGCCTGTCGAAACGCGAGCAGTACTTC. Protein product: CASTKSLSKREQYF.

This clone was observed a few times. This sequence joins TRBV7-9 and TRBJ2-7, with 7 bases identical to TRBD1. Germline CDR1 and CDR2: SEHNR and FQNEAQ (reference sequence). The CDR3 covers 14 residues. V lost 6 bases, J lost 1 base, and 6 bases stayed unmatched. For the CDR3, the DNA is TGTGCCAGCAGAACCACAGGGGCGTCCTACGAGCAGTACTTC. Translating it yields CASRTTGASYEQYF.

The rearrangement joins TRBV2 to TRBJ2-5, with D perhaps TRBD1 (6 bases). The CDR3 sequence is 15 residues long. From germline, CDR1 is SNHLY and CDR2 FYNNEI. The ends were cut back, 2 bases at V and 6 bases at J, with 16 bases in the middle. DNA of the CDR3: TGTGCCAGCAGTGAACGATTTGGGGGCGAAAAGACCCAGTACTTC. This encodes CASSERFGGEKTQYF.

This clone has a handful of counts. The genes are TRBV7-9 and TRBJ2-7, with a tentative D call TRBD1 (6 bases). This CDR3 contains 13 residues. The V and J ends lost 4 bases and 2 bases respectively, with 9 bases between them. Germline values: CDR1 SEHNR, CDR2 FQNEAQ (reference sequence). The DNA of the CDR3 is TGTGCCAGCAGCTCCACAGGGACCTACGAGCAGTACTTC. It specifies CASSSTGTYEQYF.

The V gene is TRBV19, the J gene TRBJ2-2; TRBD2 is a possible D gene (6 bases). The CDR3 totals 13 residues. The germline V gene has CDR1 LNHDA and CDR2 SQIVND (reference sequence). The ends were cut back, 5 bases at V and 6 bases at J, with 10 bases in the middle. In DNA, the CDR3 is TGTGCCAGTAGTCTCGGGGAGGCCGGGGAGCTGTTTTTT. Amino acid sequence: CASSLGEAGELFF.

The rearrangement uses TRBV29-1 and TRBJ2-3; D gene unclear. The CDR3 covers 14 residues. V dropped 5 bases and J dropped 1 base, with 13 bases sitting between them. CDR1 is SQVTM, CDR2 ANQGSEA, per germline. CDR3 residues: CSVRTYAGTDTQYF. The CDR3 nucleotides are TGCAGCGTTCGGACCTATGCGGGCACAGATACGCAGTATTTT.

This chain uses TRBV7-9 with TRBJ2-7, with 8 bases aligning to TRBD1. Trimming at V came to 5 bases and at J to 3 bases, leaving 6 bases not matched to a gene. CDR1 and CDR2 (germline): SEHNR, FQNEAQ (reference sequence). The CDR3 spans 14 residues. CDR3 protein: CASSPRDRLYEQYF. The CDR3 coding sequence is TGTGCCAGCAGCCCCCGGGACAGGCTCTACGAGCAGTACTTC.

The V call is TRBV5-6, the J call TRBJ2-7; TRBD1 aligns across 7 bases. The junction had 5 bases not matched to a gene; V was cut back by 4 bases and J by 7 bases. Germline assignment: CDR1 SGHDT and CDR2 YYEEEE. This CDR3 spans 12 amino acids. CDR3 loop: CASSRQGIEQYF. The CDR3 bases are TGTGCCAGCAGCCGACAGGGCATAGAGCAGTACTTC.

This clone was found a few times. This chain uses TRBV7-9 with TRBJ2-3; TRBD2 aligns across 7 bases. CDR3 length equals 16 residues. Germline-derived CDR1 and CDR2 are SEHNR and FQNEAQ (reference sequence). V lost 5 bases, J lost 3 bases, and 11 bases stayed unmatched. CDR3 loop: CASSPRTSDTTDTQYF. Written as DNA, the CDR3 is TGTGCCAGCAGCCCACGCACTAGCGATACGACAGATACGCAGTATTTT.

The chain uses TRBV30 and TRBJ2-5; tentatively, D is TRBD1 or TRBD2 (5 bases each). Trimming removed 1 base at V and 1 base at J, with 7 bases between. Germline V gene data show CDR1 as GTSNPN and CDR2 as SVGIG (reference sequence). This CDR3 has 13 amino acids. As DNA, the CDR3 is TGTGCCTGGAGTGATGGGGGCCAAGAGACCCAGTACTTC. Amino acids: CAWSDGGQETQYF.

By share, this clone counts as medium-sized (0.01 to 0.1%). V gene TRBV7-3 combines with J gene TRBJ2-3; D is possibly TRBD1 or TRBD2 (5 bases each). CDR1 SGHTA and CDR2 FQGTGA come from the germline V gene. V dropped 5 bases and J dropped 0 bases, with 15 bases sitting between them. CDR3 length: 16 amino acids. In DNA, the CDR3 is TGTGCCAGCAGCATTACGGGACGTTCTAGCACAGATACGCAGTATTTT. As protein: CASSITGRSSTDTQYF.

This clone was seen only a few times. The chain couples TRBV2 to TRBJ2-1, with 7 nucleotides matching TRBD2. The CDR3 loop spans 12 amino acids. The V gene end was trimmed by 2 bases and the J gene end by 12 bases; junction bases not matched to a gene: 4. Germline V gives CDR1 SNHLY, CDR2 FYNNEI. CDR3 loop: CASSEPREMQFF. CDR3 nucleotide sequence: TGTGCCAGCAGTGAACCGCGGGAGATGCAGTTCTTC.

The chain employs TRBV19 and TRBJ2-1; 8 bases are a match to TRBD1. Looked up from germline, CDR1 is LNHDA and CDR2 is SQIVND (reference sequence). V lost 8 bases to trimming and J lost 12 bases; unmatched junction nucleotides: 15. CDR3 size: 14 residues. CDR3 region: CASLGQGPPNRQFF. CDR3 nucleotides: TGTGCCAGTCTCGGACAGGGACCCCCCAATCGGCAGTTCTTC.

The V and J genes are TRBV9 and TRBJ1-2; D remains ambiguous. The germline V and J ends were trimmed by 2 bases and 2 bases, with 7 bases remaining between them. Germline V CDR1 and CDR2: SGDLS, YYNGEE. There are 13 residues in the CDR3. CDR3 residues: CASSVTQNYGYTF. In DNA form, the CDR3 reads TGTGCCAGCAGCGTCACCCAGAACTATGGCTACACCTTC.

This chain joins TRBV29-1 and TRBJ2-7, with D unresolved. The V end was cut by 4 bases, the J end by 2 bases, with 15 bases between. Per germline, CDR1 SQVTM and CDR2 ANQGSEA. This CDR3 is built from 14 residues. Here the CDR3 reads CSVGDGPLPYEQYF. The CDR3 DNA follows: TGCAGCGTTGGTGACGGGCCCCTTCCCTACGAGCAGTACTTC.

The chain combines TRBV9 with TRBJ2-2, with TRBD1 matching over 8 bases. J was trimmed by 4 bases and V by 3 bases; bases with no gene match: 5. CDR1 is SGDLS and CDR2 is YYNGEE in the germline V gene. The CDR3 totals 15 residues. CDR3 bases: TGTGCCAGCAGCGCGCGGACAGGGTCCACCGGGGAGCTGTTTTTT. Protein sequence: CASSARTGSTGELFF.

This clone was counted a few times. The CDR3 nucleotides are TGTGCCAGTAGTATAACGACCAACACTGAAGCTTTCTTT. This sequence encodes CASSITTNTEAFF. This chain joins TRBV19 and TRBJ1-1; no firm D call. The V end lost 2 bases, the J end lost 2 bases, and 6 bases lay between the germline ends. Germline V gene sequence: CDR1 LNHDA, CDR2 SQIVND (reference sequence). The CDR3 loop spans 13 amino acids.

Concerning this clone itself: At one end the junction does not follow the germline gene, possibly because of a read error. Different DNA sequences within this sample yield the same CDR3. CDR3 region: CSARLARRHF. The CDR3 nucleotides read TGCAGTGCCCGGCTCGCCCGGAGGCACTTC. V is TRBV20-1 and J is TRBJ2-5, with D maybe TRBD2 (5 bases). The CDR3 runs 10 residues. Germline-derived CDR1 and CDR2 are DFQATT and SNEGSKA (reference sequence).

This chain uses TRBV30 with TRBJ2-7; D remains ambiguous. There are 12 residues in the CDR3. Germline values: CDR1 GTSNPN, CDR2 SVGIG (reference sequence). Trimming shortened V by 1 base and J by 7 bases, and 11 bases separated the two germline ends. This CDR3 is CAWSELRPEQYF. CDR3 nucleotides: TGTGCCTGGAGTGAACTAAGGCCGGAGCAGTACTTC. The whole variable domain, filled in from reference TRBV30 and TRBJ2-7, reads SQTIHQWPATLVQPVGSPLSLECTVEGTSNPNLYWYRQAAGRGLQLLFYSVGIGQISSEVPQNLSASRPQDRQFILSSKKLLLSDSGFYLCAWSELRPEQYFGPGTRLTVT.

The chain carries TRBV7-2 and TRBJ2-5; D unresolved. V lost 2 bases and J 6 bases, leaving 7 bases between the germline ends. The CDR3 consists of 12 residues. Germline CDR1 and CDR2: SGHTA and FQGNSA. CDR3 region: CASSLIPKTQYF. The CDR3 nucleotides are TGTGCCAGCAGCTTAATTCCGAAGACCCAGTACTTC.